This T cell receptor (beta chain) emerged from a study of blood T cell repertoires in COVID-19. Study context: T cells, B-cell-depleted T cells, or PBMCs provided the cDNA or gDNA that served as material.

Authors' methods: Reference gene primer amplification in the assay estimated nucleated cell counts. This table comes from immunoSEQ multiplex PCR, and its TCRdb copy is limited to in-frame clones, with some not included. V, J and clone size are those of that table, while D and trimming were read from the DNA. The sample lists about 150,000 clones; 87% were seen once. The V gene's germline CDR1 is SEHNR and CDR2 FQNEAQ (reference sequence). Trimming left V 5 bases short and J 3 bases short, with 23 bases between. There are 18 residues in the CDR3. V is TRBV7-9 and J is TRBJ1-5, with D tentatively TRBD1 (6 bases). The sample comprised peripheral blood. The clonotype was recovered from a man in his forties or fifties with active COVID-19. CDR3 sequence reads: CASSPGTRELLDNQPQHF. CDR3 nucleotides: TGTGCCAGCAGCCCTGGGACAAGGGAACTCCTTGACAATCAGCCCCAGCATTTT.